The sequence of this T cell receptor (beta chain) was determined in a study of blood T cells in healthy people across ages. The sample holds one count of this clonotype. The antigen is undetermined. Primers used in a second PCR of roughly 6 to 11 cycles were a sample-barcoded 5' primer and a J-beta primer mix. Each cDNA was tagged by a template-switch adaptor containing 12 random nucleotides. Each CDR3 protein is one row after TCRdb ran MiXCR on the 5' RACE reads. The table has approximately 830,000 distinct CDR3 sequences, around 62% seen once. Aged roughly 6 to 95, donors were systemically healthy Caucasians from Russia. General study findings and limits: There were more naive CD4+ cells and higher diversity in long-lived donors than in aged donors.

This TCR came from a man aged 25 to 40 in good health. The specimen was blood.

CDR3 amino acids: CASSPGLAGTLTDTQYF. The CDR3, as DNA: TGCGCCAGCAGCCCCGGACTAGCGGGGACCCTCACAGATACGCAGTATTTT. The chain employs TRBV5-1 and TRBJ2-3; 12 bases agree with TRBD2. Germline values: CDR1 SGHRS, CDR2 YFSETQ. The CDR3 spans 17 residues. Unmatched junction bases numbered 8, after V lost 4 bases and J lost 2 bases.